The clone carrying this TCR beta chain was picked up many times. Time point described: sample taken at primary tumor resection. Whole RNA, isolated from tumor, nontumor lung or frozen PBMC, was sequenced without prior sorting. The record originates from a study of spatial heterogeneity in lung cancer. MiXCR, applied by TCRdb to the 5' RACE reads, yields one record per CDR3 protein. Here the sample spans fewer than 8,000 distinct CDR3 sequences, less than 20% being singletons. Germline-derived CDR1 and CDR2 are DFQATT and SNEGSKA (reference sequence). The CDR3 is 16 residues long. V was pared by 0 bases and J by 7 bases, with 19 bases between.

The genes are TRBV20-1 and TRBJ2-1; a weak D match, TRBD1 (5 bases). The receptor's source is a female donor with early-stage non-small cell lung cancer. The source was PBMCs, collected at surgery. The CDR3, as DNA: TGCAGTGCTAGAGATCTCAGGGCCTTTACCGGGAATGAGCAGTTCTTC. Its protein is CSARDLRAFTGNEQFF.